The present T cell receptor beta chain was sequenced within a study of T cells after yellow fever vaccination. Germline V lookup: CDR1 SGHAT, CDR2 FQNNGV. CDR3 length: 16 amino acids. The V segment lost 5 bases and the J segment 4 bases; nucleotides outside the gene matches: 10. Via MiXCR, TCRdb re-called the 5' RACE reads, giving one row per CDR3 protein. Of about 500,000 distinct CDR3 sequences listed, about a sixth are singletons. Study results and limitations: Most primary-vaccination clones reappeared after the booster (about 95% CD4, approximately 88% CD8).

In this sample, this clonotype turned up a few times. Its antigen remains unidentified. This receptor was identified in a man aged 18 to 29 who received the YFV17D yellow fever vaccine. The material sequenced was PBMCs, taken about 5 days after the first yellow fever vaccination. The chain uses TRBV11-2 and TRBJ2-1; 8 bases map to TRBD1. For the CDR3, the DNA is TGTGCCAGCAGCCCGCGAAGGGACAGGAGATACAATGAGCAGTTCTTC. Protein: CASSPRRDRRYNEQFF.